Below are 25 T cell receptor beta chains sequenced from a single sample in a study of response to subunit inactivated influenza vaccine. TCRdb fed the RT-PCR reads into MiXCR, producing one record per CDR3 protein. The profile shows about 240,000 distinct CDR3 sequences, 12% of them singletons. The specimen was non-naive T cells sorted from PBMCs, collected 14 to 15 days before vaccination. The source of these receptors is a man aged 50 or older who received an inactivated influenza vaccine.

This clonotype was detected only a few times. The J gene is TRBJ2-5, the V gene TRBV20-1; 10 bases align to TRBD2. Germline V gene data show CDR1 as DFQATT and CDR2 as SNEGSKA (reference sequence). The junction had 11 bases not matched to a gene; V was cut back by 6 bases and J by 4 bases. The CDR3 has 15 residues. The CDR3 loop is CSAERAGGPGETQYF. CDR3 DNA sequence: TGCAGTGCAGAAAGAGCGGGAGGGCCAGGAGAGACCCAGTACTTC.

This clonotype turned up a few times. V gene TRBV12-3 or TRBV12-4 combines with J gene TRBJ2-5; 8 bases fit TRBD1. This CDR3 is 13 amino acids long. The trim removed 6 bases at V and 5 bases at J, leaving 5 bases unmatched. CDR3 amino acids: CASRRTGMETQYF. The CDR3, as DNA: TGTGCCAGCAGACGGACAGGGATGGAGACCCAGTACTTC.

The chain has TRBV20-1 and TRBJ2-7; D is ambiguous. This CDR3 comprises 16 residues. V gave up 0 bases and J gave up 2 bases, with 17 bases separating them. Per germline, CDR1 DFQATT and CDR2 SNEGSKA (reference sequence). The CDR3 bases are TGCAGTGCTAGAGATCGTTTAGGCAGATCCACCTACGAGCAGTACTTC. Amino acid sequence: CSARDRLGRSTYEQYF.

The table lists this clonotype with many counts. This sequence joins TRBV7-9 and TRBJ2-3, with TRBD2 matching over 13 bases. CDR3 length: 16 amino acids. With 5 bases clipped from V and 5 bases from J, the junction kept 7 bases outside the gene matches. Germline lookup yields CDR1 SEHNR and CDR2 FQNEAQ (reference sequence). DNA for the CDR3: TGTGCCAGCAGCCTGAGGACTAGCGGGAGAGTAGATACGCAGTATTTT. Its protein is CASSLRTSGRVDTQYF. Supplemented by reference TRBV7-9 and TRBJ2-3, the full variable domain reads DTGVSQNPRHKITKRGQNVTFRCDPISEHNRLYWYRQTLGQGPEFLTYFQNEAQLEKSRLLSDRFSAERPKGSFSTLEIQRTEQGDSAMYLCASSLRTSGRVDTQYFGPGTRLTVL.

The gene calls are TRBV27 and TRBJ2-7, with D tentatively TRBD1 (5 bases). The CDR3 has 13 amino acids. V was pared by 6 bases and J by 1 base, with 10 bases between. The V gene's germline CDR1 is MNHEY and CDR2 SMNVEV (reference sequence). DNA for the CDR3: TGTGCCAGCAGGGGGCGTTGGTCCTACGAGCAGTACTTC. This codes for CASRGRWSYEQYF.

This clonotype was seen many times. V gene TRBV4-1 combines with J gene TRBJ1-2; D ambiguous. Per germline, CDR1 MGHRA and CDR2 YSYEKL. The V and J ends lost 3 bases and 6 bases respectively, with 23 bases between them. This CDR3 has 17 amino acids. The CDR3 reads CASSQLALREKVDGYTF. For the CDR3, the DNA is TGCGCCAGCAGCCAGCTAGCTTTGAGGGAGAAGGTCGATGGCTACACCTTC.

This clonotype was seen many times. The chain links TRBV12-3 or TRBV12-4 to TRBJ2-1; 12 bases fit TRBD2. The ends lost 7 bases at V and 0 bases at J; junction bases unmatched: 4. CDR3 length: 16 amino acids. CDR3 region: CASIGLAGNSYNEQFF. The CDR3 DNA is TGTGCCAGCATTGGACTAGCGGGAAACTCCTACAATGAGCAGTTCTTC.

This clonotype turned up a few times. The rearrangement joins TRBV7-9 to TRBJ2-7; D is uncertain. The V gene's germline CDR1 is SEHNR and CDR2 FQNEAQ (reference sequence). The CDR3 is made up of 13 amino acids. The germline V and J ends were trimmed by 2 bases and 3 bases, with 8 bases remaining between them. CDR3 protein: CASSLTDGYEQYF. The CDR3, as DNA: TGTGCCAGCAGCTTAACGGACGGCTACGAGCAGTACTTC.

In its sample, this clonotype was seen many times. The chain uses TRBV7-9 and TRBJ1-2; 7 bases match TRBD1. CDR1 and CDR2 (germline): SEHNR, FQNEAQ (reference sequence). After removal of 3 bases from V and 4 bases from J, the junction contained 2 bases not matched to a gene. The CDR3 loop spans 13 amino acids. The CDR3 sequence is CASSFAGGYGYTF. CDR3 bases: TGTGCCAGCAGCTTTGCAGGGGGCTATGGCTACACCTTC.

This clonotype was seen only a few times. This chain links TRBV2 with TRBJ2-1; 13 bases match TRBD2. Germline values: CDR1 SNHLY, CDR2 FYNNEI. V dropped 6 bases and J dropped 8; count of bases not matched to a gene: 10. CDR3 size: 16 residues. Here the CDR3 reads CASRKRTSGGWDEQFF. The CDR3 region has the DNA TGTGCCAGCAGAAAAAGGACTAGCGGGGGTTGGGATGAGCAGTTCTTC.

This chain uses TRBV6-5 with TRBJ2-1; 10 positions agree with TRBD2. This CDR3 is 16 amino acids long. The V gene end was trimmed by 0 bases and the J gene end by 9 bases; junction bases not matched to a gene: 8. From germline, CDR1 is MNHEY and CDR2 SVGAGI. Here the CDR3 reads CASSYSLTSGKGEQFF. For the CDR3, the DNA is TGTGCCAGCAGTTACTCGTTAACTAGCGGGAAGGGTGAGCAGTTCTTC.

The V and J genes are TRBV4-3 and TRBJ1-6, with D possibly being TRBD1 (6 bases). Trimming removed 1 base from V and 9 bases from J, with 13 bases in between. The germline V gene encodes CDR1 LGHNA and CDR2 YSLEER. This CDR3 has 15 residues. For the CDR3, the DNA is TGCGCCAGCAGCCAAGTTACAGGGAGGAGTTCACCCCTCCACTTT. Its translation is CASSQVTGRSSPLHF.

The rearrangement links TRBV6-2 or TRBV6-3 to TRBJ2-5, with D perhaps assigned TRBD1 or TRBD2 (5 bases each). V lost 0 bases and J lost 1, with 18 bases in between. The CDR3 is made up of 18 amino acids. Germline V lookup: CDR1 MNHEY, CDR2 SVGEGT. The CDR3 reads CASSYSRRQGRTQETQYF. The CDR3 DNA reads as TGTGCCAGCAGTTACTCGAGAAGGCAGGGACGGACCCAAGAGACCCAGTACTTC.

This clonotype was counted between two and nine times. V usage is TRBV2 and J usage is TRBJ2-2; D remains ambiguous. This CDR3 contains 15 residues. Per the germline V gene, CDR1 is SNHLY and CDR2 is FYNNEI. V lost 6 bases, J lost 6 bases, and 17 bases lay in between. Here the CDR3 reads CASRSAAGRAGELFF. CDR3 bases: TGTGCCAGCAGGTCCGCGGCCGGCCGGGCCGGGGAGCTGTTTTTT.

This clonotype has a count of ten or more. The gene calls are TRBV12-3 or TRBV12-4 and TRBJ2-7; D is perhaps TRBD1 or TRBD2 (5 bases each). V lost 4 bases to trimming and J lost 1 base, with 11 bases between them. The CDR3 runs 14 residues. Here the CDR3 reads CASSSGTESYEQYF. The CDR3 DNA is TGTGCCAGCAGTTCCGGGACGGAATCCTACGAGCAGTACTTC.

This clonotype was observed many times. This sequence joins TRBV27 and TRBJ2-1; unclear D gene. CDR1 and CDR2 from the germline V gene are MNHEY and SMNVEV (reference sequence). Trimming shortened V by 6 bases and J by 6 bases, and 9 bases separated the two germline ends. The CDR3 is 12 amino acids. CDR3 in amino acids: CASSLGPNEQFF. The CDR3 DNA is TGTGCCAGCAGCCTAGGCCCCAATGAGCAGTTCTTC.

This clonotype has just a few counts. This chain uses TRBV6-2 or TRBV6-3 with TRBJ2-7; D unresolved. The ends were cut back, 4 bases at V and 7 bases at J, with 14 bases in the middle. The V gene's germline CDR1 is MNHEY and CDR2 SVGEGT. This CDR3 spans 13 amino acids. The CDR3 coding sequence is TGTGCCAGCAGTTTCCAGACCGGCCGGGAGCAGTACTTC. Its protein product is CASSFQTGREQYF.

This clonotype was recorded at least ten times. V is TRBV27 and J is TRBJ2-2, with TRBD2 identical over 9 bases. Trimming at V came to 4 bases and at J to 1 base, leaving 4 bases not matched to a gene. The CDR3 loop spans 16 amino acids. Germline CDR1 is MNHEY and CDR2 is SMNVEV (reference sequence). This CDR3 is CASSSSSGVNTGELFF. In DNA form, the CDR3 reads TGTGCCAGCAGTTCATCTAGCGGGGTGAACACCGGGGAGCTGTTTTTT.

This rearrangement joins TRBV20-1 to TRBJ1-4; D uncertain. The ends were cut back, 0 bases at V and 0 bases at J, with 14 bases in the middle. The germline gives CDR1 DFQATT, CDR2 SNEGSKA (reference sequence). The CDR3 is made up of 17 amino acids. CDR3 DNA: TGCAGTGCTAGAGATGCTTTACTGCACGCAACTAATGAAAAACTGTTTTTT. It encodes CSARDALLHATNEKLFF.

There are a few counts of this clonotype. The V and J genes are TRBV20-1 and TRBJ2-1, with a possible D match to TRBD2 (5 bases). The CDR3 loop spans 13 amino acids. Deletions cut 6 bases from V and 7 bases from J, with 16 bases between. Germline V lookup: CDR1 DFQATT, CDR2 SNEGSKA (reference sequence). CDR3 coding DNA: TGCAGTGCCGGTCAGTTGAGGGTTAATGAGCAGTTCTTC. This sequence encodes CSAGQLRVNEQFF.

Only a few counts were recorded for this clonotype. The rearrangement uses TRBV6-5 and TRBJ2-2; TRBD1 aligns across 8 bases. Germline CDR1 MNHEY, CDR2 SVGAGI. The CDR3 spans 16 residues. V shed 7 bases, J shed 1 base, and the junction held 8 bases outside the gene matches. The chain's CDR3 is CASMYYGQGNTGELFF. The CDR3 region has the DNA TGTGCCAGCATGTACTACGGACAGGGGAACACCGGGGAGCTGTTTTTT.

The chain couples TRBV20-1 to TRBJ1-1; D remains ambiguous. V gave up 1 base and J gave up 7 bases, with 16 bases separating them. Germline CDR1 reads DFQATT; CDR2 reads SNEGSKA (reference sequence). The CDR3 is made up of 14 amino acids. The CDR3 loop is CSARVRSLLGEAFF. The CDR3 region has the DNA TGCAGTGCTAGAGTTAGGTCCCTGTTGGGTGAAGCTTTCTTT.

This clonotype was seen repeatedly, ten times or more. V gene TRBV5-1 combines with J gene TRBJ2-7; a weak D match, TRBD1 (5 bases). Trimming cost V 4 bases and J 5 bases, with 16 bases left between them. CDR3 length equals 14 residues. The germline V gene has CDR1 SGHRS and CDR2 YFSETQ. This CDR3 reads CASSLGSAGNEQYF. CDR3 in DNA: TGCGCCAGCAGCCTGGGTTCCGCAGGGAACGAGCAGTACTTC. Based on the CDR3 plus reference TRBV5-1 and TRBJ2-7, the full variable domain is KAGVTQTPRYLIKTRGQQVTLSCSPISGHRSVSWYQQTPGQGLQFLFEYFSETQRNKGNFPGRFSGRQFSNSRSEMNVSTLELGDSALYLCASSLGSAGNEQYFGPGTRLTVT.

CDR3 amino acids: CASSGQIFEKLFF. Here the CDR3 DNA reads TGTGCCAGCAGCGGACAGATTTTTGAAAAACTGTTTTTT. The rearrangement uses TRBV5-6 and TRBJ1-4; perhaps TRBD1 as D (6 bases). Germline CDR1 SGHDT, CDR2 YYEEEE. The CDR3 sequence is 13 residues long. V was trimmed by 4 bases and J by 7 bases, leaving 11 bases between them.

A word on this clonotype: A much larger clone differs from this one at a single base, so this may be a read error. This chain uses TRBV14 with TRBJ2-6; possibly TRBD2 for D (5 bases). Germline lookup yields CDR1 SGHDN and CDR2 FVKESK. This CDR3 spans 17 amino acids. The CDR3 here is CASIQDNFGLGANVLTF. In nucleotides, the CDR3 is TGTGCCAGCATCCAAGATAATTTCGGACTTGGGGCCAACGTCCTGACTTTC.